Listed below are T cell receptor beta chains from one sample, sequenced in a study of blood T cell repertoires in COVID-19. Assay used: immunoSEQ multiplex PCR; TCRdb lists only in-frame clones, some missing. Of 100,000 to 150,000 clones in the sample, 60% to 80% were seen once. Specimen: peripheral blood. Source of these receptors: a woman in her seventies with acute or convalescent COVID-19. Both conserved end residues are part of each CDR3. The D gene is left open where the match is weak. Rows give clone size only sometimes, using once, few, many, or a class for an expanded clone.

J gene	V gene	D gene	clone size	CDR3 DNA	CDR3 protein
TRBJ2-7	TRBV5-1	TRBD2	NA	TGCGCCAGCAGCGGGACTAGCGGGAGTTCCGTACCCATCACCTACGAGCAGTACTTC	CASSGTSGSSVPITYEQYF
TRBJ2-1	TRBV5-4	TRBD2	NA	TGTGCCAGCAGCGCTAGACTAGCGGGAGGGGATTTGAATGAGCAGTTCTTC	CASSARLAGGDLNEQFF
TRBJ2-5	TRBV2	TRBD2	once	TGTGCCAGCAGTGAAATGGGACTAGTGTTTGAGACCCAGTACTTC	CASSEMGLVFETQYF
TRBJ2-1	TRBV6-4	NA	NA	TGTGCCAGCAGTCACAGGGATGGAGCACCCTACAATGAGCAGTTCTTC	CASSHRDGAPYNEQFF
TRBJ1-2	TRBV4-1	NA	once	TGCGCCAGCAGCCAAGAAGGGGGACCGCCTATCTATGGCTACACCTTC	CASSQEGGPPIYGYTF
TRBJ2-2	TRBV5-4	TRBD1	NA	TGTGCCAGCAGCTTGGACAGGGGGCCGACCGGGGAGCTGTTTTTT	CASSLDRGPTGELFF
TRBJ1-5	TRBV19	NA	few	TGTGCCAGTACTTCACTCAATCAGCCCCAGCATTTT	CASTSLNQPQHF
TRBJ2-7	TRBV5-8	NA	once	TGTGCCAGCCGTGCCCGGAGAGGGTCCTACGAGCAGTACTTC	CASRARRGSYEQYF
TRBJ2-6	TRBV2	NA	NA	TGTGCCAGCCTAGGGGTCTCTGGGGCCAACGTCCTGACTTTC	CASLGVSGANVLTF
TRBJ1-2	TRBV5-6	NA	NA	TGTGCCAGCAGCTTGGCGGGGGTGCTGGACTATGGCTACACCTTC	CASSLAGVLDYGYTF
TRBJ2-1	TRBV2	TRBD1	NA	TGTGCCAGCGCCGACAGGGCGCAGTTCTTC	CASADRAQFF
TRBJ1-1	TRBV4-1	NA	few	TGCGCCAGCAGCCAAGATCCGAACAGACTGAACACTGAAGCTTTCTTT	CASSQDPNRLNTEAFF
TRBJ2-7	TRBV30	NA	NA	TGTGCCTGGAGGGAACAGGGCCGGTACGAGCAGTACTTC	CAWREQGRYEQYF
TRBJ1-2	TRBV4-1	TRBD1	NA	TGCGCCAGCAGGGGGGACACAGGGGCTGGCTACACCTTC	CASRGDTGAGYTF
TRBJ1-1	TRBV11-3	NA	NA	TGTGCCAGCAGCTCTACGGGGAACACTGAAGCTTTCTTT	CASSSTGNTEAFF
TRBJ1-4	TRBV5-6	TRBD1	few	TGTGCCAGCAGCTTGGTAGCAGGGGGCGCAACTAATGAAAAACTGTTTTTT	CASSLVAGGATNEKLFF
TRBJ2-2	TRBV24-1	NA	many	TGTGCCACCAGTGGACTCCAGGGGACCGGGGAGCTGTTTTTT	CATSGLQGTGELFF
TRBJ2-7	TRBV11-2	NA	few	TGTGCCAGCAGCCCCCAACACAGTGCAGGGGAGCAGTACTTC	CASSPQHSAGEQYF
TRBJ1-3	TRBV27	NA	NA	TGTGCCAGCAGCCCGGCCAGGACACGGAGCTCTGGAAACACCATATATTTT	CASSPARTRSSGNTIYF
TRBJ1-6	TRBV6-5	NA	NA	TGTGCCAGCAGTTACGCCATAGGGGATTCACCCCTCCACTTT	CASSYAIGDSPLHF
TRBJ2-3	TRBV3-1/TRBV3-2	TRBD2	NA	TGTGCCAGCAGCCAAGCCCCTAGCGGGAGTGGAGGCAGCACAGATACGCAGTATTTT	CASSQAPSGSGGSTDTQYF
TRBJ2-3	TRBV4-2	NA	NA	TGTGCCAGCAGCCAAGATCATCGCACAGATACGCAGTATTTT	CASSQDHRTDTQYF
TRBJ2-1	TRBV7-2	NA	few	TGTGCCAGCAGCGTAGGGGGGCGGGGGCAGAGTAGCGGCAATGAGCAGTTCTTC	CASSVGGRGQSSGNEQFF
TRBJ2-3	TRBV27	TRBD2	NA	TGTGCCAGCAGTCTCAGACCGAGGGGTGTAGCGGGAGGGGGAGCCACAGATACGCAGTATTTT	CASSLRPRGVAGGGATDTQYF
TRBJ1-2	TRBV29-1	NA	few	TGCAGCGTGGGCGACCGGGACACCTATGGCTACACCTTC	CSVGDRDTYGYTF
TRBJ2-3	TRBV19	TRBD2	NA	TGTGCCAGTAGTGCCGTAGCGGGGGGAAGCACAGATACGCAGTATTTT	CASSAVAGGSTDTQYF
TRBJ2-7	TRBV30	NA	few	TGTGCCTGGAGGCGGTCGGGATACGAGCAGTACTTC	CAWRRSGYEQYF
TRBJ1-1	TRBV29-1	TRBD1	many	TGCAGCGTTCAGACAGGGCGGTCTGAAGCTTTCTTT	CSVQTGRSEAFF
TRBJ2-7	TRBV28	TRBD2	NA	TGTGCCAGCAGGGTGGGACTAGCGGGATCTAGCTCCTACGAGCAGTACTTC	CASRVGLAGSSSYEQYF
TRBJ2-1	TRBV24-1	TRBD1	NA	TGTGCCACCAGTGATTTAACAGGGGGATCCTACAATGAGCAGTTCTTC	CATSDLTGGSYNEQFF
TRBJ2-5	TRBV21-1	NA	NA	TGTGCCAGCACCGAAAAAGGGGGACTAGAGGAGACCCAGTACTTC	CASTEKGGLEETQYF
TRBJ2-1	TRBV7-8	TRBD1	NA	TGTGCCAGCAGCCTCCTATTGGACAGGGTAGGTGAGCAGTTCTTC	CASSLLLDRVGEQFF
TRBJ1-5	TRBV7-2	NA	NA	TGTGCCAGCAGCTCGACAGGATATCAGCCCCAGCATTTT	CASSSTGYQPQHF
TRBJ2-1	TRBV19	TRBD2	NA	TGTGCCAGTAGTATGCTTACTAGCGGAGAACGGAGGAATGAGCAGTTCTTC	CASSMLTSGERRNEQFF
TRBJ1-4	TRBV4-3	NA	NA	TGCGCCAGCAGCCAAGATGAGGGCTCTAATGAAAAACTGTTTTTT	CASSQDEGSNEKLFF
TRBJ2-7	TRBV5-1	TRBD2	NA	TGCGCCAGCAGCTTGAGCGGGGCCTCCCTTGCCTACGAGCAGTACTTC	CASSLSGASLAYEQYF
TRBJ1-5	TRBV5-8	TRBD1	NA	TGTGCCAGCAGCGCTGGACAGGGCAGCCTTCAGCCCCAGCATTTT	CASSAGQGSLQPQHF
TRBJ2-2	TRBV10-1	TRBD2	NA	TGCGCCAGCAGTGAGTCCCGACTAGCGACCGGGGAGCTGTTTTTT	CASSESRLATGELFF
TRBJ2-1	TRBV25-1	TRBD2	NA	TGTGCCAGCAGTGTAGCGGGAGGGAGGCATGAGCAGTTCTTC	CASSVAGGRHEQFF
TRBJ2-1	TRBV15	TRBD2	NA	TGTGCCACCAGCTTCCGGACTAGCGGGAGGTACAATGAGCAGTTCTTC	CATSFRTSGRYNEQFF
TRBJ1-1	TRBV18	TRBD1	few	TGTGCCAGCTCACCCGGGACAGGGCAACTCAACACTGAAGCTTTCTTT	CASSPGTGQLNTEAFF
TRBJ2-3	TRBV1	NA	NA	TGCACCAGCAGCCAATCGGGACTAGCGGCCACAGATACGCAGTATTTT	CTSSQSGLAATDTQYF
TRBJ1-1	TRBV13	NA	NA	TGTGCCAGCAGCCCCTGGGGCGGGGCGGGTAACACTGAAGCTTTCTTT	CASSPWGGAGNTEAFF
TRBJ2-2	TRBV12-5	TRBD2	NA	TGTGCTAGTGGTTTGGTGACTAGCGCGGCGAACACCGGGGAGCTGTTTTTT	CASGLVTSAANTGELFF
TRBJ2-2	TRBV2	TRBD2	NA	TGCGCCGCCAGGGGGCGGCTAGCGGGGGGGCCGGGGGCCGGGGAGCTGTTTTTT	CAARGRLAGGPGAGELFF
TRBJ2-7	TRBV5-5	TRBD2	NA	TGTGCCAGCAGCGATCGGATAGCGGGAGGGCCGGGGGAGCAGTACTTC	CASSDRIAGGPGEQYF
TRBJ1-6	TRBV6-5	NA	NA	TGTGCCAGCAGTTCCCGGGCCTCGGCAGGGAATTCACCCCTCCACTTT	CASSSRASAGNSPLHF
TRBJ2-1	TRBV19	NA	NA	TGTGCCAGTAGTATAGTTTCGGGGTGGGGCTCCTACAATGAGCAGTTCTTC	CASSIVSGWGSYNEQFF
TRBJ1-2	TRBV7-9	NA	few	TGTGCCAGTGGACAGATGGCTAACTATGGCTACACCTTC	CASGQMANYGYTF
TRBJ2-3	TRBV9	TRBD2	once	TGTGCCAGCAGCGTAGCCGGTGGACTAGCGGATTTTGGGGATACGCAGTATTTT	CASSVAGGLADFGDTQYF